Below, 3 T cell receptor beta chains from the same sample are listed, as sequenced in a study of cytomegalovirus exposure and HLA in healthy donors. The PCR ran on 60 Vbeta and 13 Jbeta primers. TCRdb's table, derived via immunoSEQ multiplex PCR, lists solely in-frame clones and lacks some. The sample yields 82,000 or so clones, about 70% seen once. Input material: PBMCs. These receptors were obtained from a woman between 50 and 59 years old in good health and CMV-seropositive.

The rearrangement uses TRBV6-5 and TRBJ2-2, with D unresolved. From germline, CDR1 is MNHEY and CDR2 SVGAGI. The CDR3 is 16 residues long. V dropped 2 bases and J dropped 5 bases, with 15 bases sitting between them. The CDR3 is CASSYLSLSFTGELFF. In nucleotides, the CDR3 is TGTGCCAGCAGTTACCTCTCACTAAGTTTTACCGGGGAGCTGTTTTTT.

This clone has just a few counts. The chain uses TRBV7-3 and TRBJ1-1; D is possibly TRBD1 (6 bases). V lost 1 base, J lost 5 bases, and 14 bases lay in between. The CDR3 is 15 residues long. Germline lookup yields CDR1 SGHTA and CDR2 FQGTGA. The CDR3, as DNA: TGTGCCAGCAGCTTAAGCGGGCCAGGGGAGACTGAAGCTTTCTTT. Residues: CASSLSGPGETEAFF. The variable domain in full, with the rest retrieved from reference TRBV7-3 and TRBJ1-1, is GAGVSQTPSNKVTEKGKYVELRCDPISGHTALYWYRQSLGQGPEFLIYFQGTGAADDSGLPNDRFFAVRPEGSVSTLKIQRTERGDSAVYLCASSLSGPGETEAFFGQGTRLTVV.

DNA of the CDR3: TGTGCCAGCCGACGGACAGGGGGTATGTGGTATTTT. It specifies CASRRTGGMWYF. The chain uses TRBV27 and TRBJ2-3; 10 bases are shared with TRBD1. The CDR3 extends over 12 amino acids. The V gene's germline CDR1 is MNHEY and CDR2 SMNVEV (reference sequence). Trimming at V came to 8 bases and at J to 14 bases, leaving 10 bases not matched to a gene.